A selection of T cell receptor beta chains follows, all from one sample in a study of regulatory T cells in long-lasting Graves disease. TCRdb analysed the multiplex PCR reads with MiXCR anew, one entry per CDR3 protein. Among 450,000 to 500,000 distinct CDR3 sequences, 16% were seen once, and the ten largest hold 12%. Separately, the same data were catalogued under a study of T cells in Graves' hyperthyroidism and ophthalmopathy.

Here the sequenced sample was peripheral blood mononuclear cells (PBMCs), taken at new diagnosis, from a patient treated with antithyroid drugs. All receptors derive from a man in his forties with Graves disease. The CDR3 runs from the conserved cysteine through the conserved F or W. The order of the fields is CDR3 length, J gene, clone size, D gene, V gene, CDR3 DNA, CDR3 protein. The D gene is left open where the match is weak. Size tells how often a clone was seen (once, few, many) or the class of an expanded clone, and some rows leave it out.

13,TRBJ2-3,.,TRBD2,TRBV7-9,TGTGCCACCTCTAGCGGGGGCACAGATACGCAGTATTTT,CATSSGGTDTQYF
17,TRBJ2-2,few,.,TRBV15,TGTGCCACCAGCAGAGTGGTGGGCCCAGCGAACACCAGGGAGCTGTTTTTT,CATSRVVGPANTRELFF
14,TRBJ1-1,many,.,TRBV5-1,TGCGCCAGCAGCTTGACGGGTCCTCTAGGTGAAGCTTTCTTT,CASSLTGPLGEAFF
12,TRBJ1-2,few,.,TRBV29-1,TGCAGCGTTGGACGTGACAGCTATGGCTACACCTTC,CSVGRDSYGYTF
15,TRBJ2-7,.,.,TRBV19,TGTGCCAGTAGTCCCAGGAGGAGGGAATCCCACGAGCAGTACTTC,CASSPRRRESHEQYF
15,TRBJ1-3,many,.,TRBV20-1,TGCAGTGCCAACTCCCCCGCCGCGAAGCCGGGCACCATATATTTT,CSANSPAAKPGTIYF
15,TRBJ2-5,many,TRBD2,TRBV18,TGTGCCAGCTCACCATTGGGAGGGATCGGCGAGACCCAGTACTTC,CASSPLGGIGETQYF
13,TRBJ2-4,many,.,TRBV12-3/TRBV12-4,TGTGCCAGCAGTTTGAGTGGGGGAAACATTCAGTACTTC,CASSLSGGNIQYF
14,TRBJ1-4,.,.,TRBV6-1,TGTGCCAGCAGCTCCGGGACGGAGGGTGAAAAACTGTTTTTT,CASSSGTEGEKLFF
14,TRBJ2-7,many,.,TRBV5-1,TGCGCCAGCAGCTCCTCTAGGGGGAACTACGAGCAGTACTTC,CASSSSRGNYEQYF
12,TRBJ2-7,few,TRBD1,TRBV29-1,TGCAGCGCCATGACAGGGTCCTACGAGCAGTACTTC,CSAMTGSYEQYF
15,TRBJ2-1,few,.,TRBV27,TGTGCCAGCAGTTCCTCCCGGGGGATGCACAATGAGCAGTTCTTC,CASSSSRGMHNEQFF
15,TRBJ2-6,few,.,TRBV11-2,TGTGCCAGCAGCTTCAGAGACTCTGGGGCCAACGTCCTGACTTTC,CASSFRDSGANVLTF
14,TRBJ2-7,.,TRBD1,TRBV20-1,TGCAGTGCTGACATGACAGGGGTGGACTACGAGCAGTACTTC,CSADMTGVDYEQYF
17,TRBJ1-1,many,.,TRBV27,TGTGCCAGCAGTAAGCGGGGGGCCCCCATTCAGGACACTGAAGCTTTCTTT,CASSKRGAPIQDTEAFF
15,TRBJ2-5,many,.,TRBV7-2,TGTGCCAGCAGCTTAGATGTAACAGTCAAAGAGACCCAGTACTTC,CASSLDVTVKETQYF
14,TRBJ2-1,many,.,TRBV29-1,TGCAGCGTTGACCTCAGGGGAGGACACAATGAGCAGTTCTTC,CSVDLRGGHNEQFF
12,TRBJ2-1,few,.,TRBV14,TGTGCCAGCAGCCTCCTGGGCTATGAGCAGTTCTTC,CASSLLGYEQFF
15,TRBJ2-1,many,TRBD1,TRBV2,TGTGCCAGCAGTCGGGACAGGGCCCCCTACAATGAGCAGTTCTTC,CASSRDRAPYNEQFF
15,TRBJ2-7,many,.,TRBV20-1,TGCAGTGCTAGAGGGGGTGGGCAGAACTCCTACGAGCAGTACTTC,CSARGGGQNSYEQYF
14,TRBJ2-3,many,.,TRBV20-1,TGCAGTGCTACTTGGTACGGGGGCACAGATACGCAGTATTTT,CSATWYGGTDTQYF
12,TRBJ2-7,.,.,TRBV7-9,TGTGCCAGCGGCCCTCGGGGCGACGAGCAGTACTTC,CASGPRGDEQYF
14,TRBJ2-1,many,TRBD2,TRBV12-3/TRBV12-4,TGTGCCAGCAGGGTAGCGGGTTCTCCCAATGAGCAGTTCTTC,CASRVAGSPNEQFF
16,TRBJ2-5,many,.,TRBV28,TGTGCCAGCAGTTTCGCAGAAGGGGGTTCTCAAGAGACCCAGTACTTC,CASSFAEGGSQETQYF
14,TRBJ2-3,many,.,TRBV7-3,TGTGCCAGCAGCCGGGGAGGCCTTACAGATACGCAGTATTTT,CASSRGGLTDTQYF
14,TRBJ2-1,.,.,TRBV6-1,TGTGCCAGCAGCGACATACGGGGTCACAATGAGCAGCTCTTC,CASSDIRGHNEQLF
13,TRBJ2-7,many,.,TRBV11-2,TGTGCCAGCAGCTTAACGGCAGGGAACGAGCAGTACTTC,CASSLTAGNEQYF
16,TRBJ2-2,.,TRBD1,TRBV19,TGTGCCAGTAGTATGCCGGGACAGGGGATCACCGGGGAGCTGTTTTTT,CASSMPGQGITGELFF
14,TRBJ2-7,.,TRBD1,TRBV20-1,TGCAGTGCTAGAGGAAGGACAGGGGGTTTCGAGCAGTACTTC,CSARGRTGGFEQYF
14,TRBJ2-1,many,TRBD2,TRBV2,TGTGCCAGCAGTGGGACTAGCTTTCTGGGTGAGCAGTTCTTC,CASSGTSFLGEQFF
16,TRBJ2-3,.,TRBD2,TRBV5-1,TGCGCCAGCAGCCGATTGGGGGAGGGCCTCTCAGATACGCAGTATTTT,CASSRLGEGLSDTQYF
15,TRBJ2-2,many,.,TRBV5-1,TGCGCCAGCAGCCCTGTGGTAGGGCAGACCGGGGAGCTGTTTTTT,CASSPVVGQTGELFF
14,TRBJ2-7,many,.,TRBV28,TGTGCCAGCAGTTTTGTCGGACAGCTCTTCGAGCAGTACTTC,CASSFVGQLFEQYF
13,TRBJ1-1,many,TRBD1,TRBV12-3/TRBV12-4,TGTGCCATTCGGGACAGGGGGAACACTGAAGCTTTCTTT,CAIRDRGNTEAFF
15,TRBJ1-4,.,TRBD1,TRBV4-1,TGCGCCAGCAGCCCGCGGGCAGGGGGGAATGAAAAACTGTTTTTT,CASSPRAGGNEKLFF
13,TRBJ1-2,.,.,TRBV6-2/TRBV6-3,TGTGCCAGCAGTTACGCCCAGGGTGATGGCTACACCTTC,CASSYAQGDGYTF
15,TRBJ2-3,many,TRBD1,TRBV2,TGTGCCAGCAGTGGGTCTCGACAGGGGACAGATACGCAGTATTTT,CASSGSRQGTDTQYF
18,TRBJ2-6,.,TRBD2,TRBV10-3,TGTGCCATCAGTGAGGGCCTAGCGGGAGTCTCTGGGGCCAACGTCCTGACTTTC,CAISEGLAGVSGANVLTF
14,TRBJ2-7,many,.,TRBV6-2/TRBV6-3,TGTGCCAGCAGTTACAGGACGGACTCCTACGAGCAGTACTTC,CASSYRTDSYEQYF
15,TRBJ2-3,many,TRBD1,TRBV12-3/TRBV12-4,TGTGCCAGCAGTCGGACAGGGGGCAAGACAGATACGCAGTATTTT,CASSRTGGKTDTQYF
15,TRBJ2-1,few,.,TRBV5-1,TGCGCCAGCAGCTTGGATGGGGGGCGCCCAGATGAGCAGTTCTTC,CASSLDGGRPDEQFF
18,TRBJ2-4,.,TRBD2,TRBV20-1,TGCAGTGCTAGGGGGGGTCTGGGGCTAGCGGTAGCCAAAAACATTCAGTACTTC,CSARGGLGLAVAKNIQYF
15,TRBJ2-5,many,.,TRBV12-3/TRBV12-4,TGTGCCAGCAGTTTACGGTTGACAGACCAAGAGACCCAGTACTTC,CASSLRLTDQETQYF
14,TRBJ2-3,few,.,TRBV20-1,TGCAGTGCTAGAGATGGACCACCTAGTTATACGCAGTATTTT,CSARDGPPSYTQYF
13,TRBJ1-1,.,.,TRBV7-9,TGTGCCAGCAGCTCTGGGGGGGGGGCTGAAGCTTTCTTT,CASSSGGGAEAFF